These T cell receptor beta chains were read from a single sample in a study of OX40 agonist ivuxolimab in advanced cancers. Clones were sequenced by immunoSEQ multiplex PCR, and TCRdb holds only the in-frame ones, with some missing. Among approximately 51,000 clones, about 78% were seen once, and the ten largest hold roughly 2%. Specimen: CD4+ or CD8+ T cells sorted from blood, collected in a trial of the OX40 agonist ivuxolimab. These receptor sequences come from an adult with an advanced solid tumor such as melanoma, head and neck, liver or kidney cancer. The CDR3 runs from the conserved cysteine through the conserved F or W. Each record gives: V gene, D gene, J gene, clone size, CDR3 DNA, CDR3 protein. A D gene is named only where the DNA matches it firmly. Rows may omit the clone size; those that give it use once, few, many or a size class.

V: TRBV5-5; D: TRBD2; J: TRBJ2-5; size: NA; DNA: TGTGCCAGCAGCTACGAGACTAGCGGGAGGGCTCGGGAGACCCAGTACTTC; CDR3: CASSYETSGRARETQYF
V: TRBV5-4; D: NA; J: TRBJ2-4; size: NA; DNA: TGTGCCAGCAGCTTGGAACTCAAAGCGAACATTCAGTACTTC; CDR3: CASSLELKANIQYF
V: TRBV2; D: NA; J: TRBJ1-5; size: NA; DNA: TGTGCCAGCAGCCCCTGGGGGCCCAGTACTCAGCCCCAGCATTTT; CDR3: CASSPWGPSTQPQHF
V: TRBV6-1; D: NA; J: TRBJ2-7; size: NA; DNA: TGTGCCAGCACGGGACGGATCCCGTCCTACGAGCAGTACTTC; CDR3: CASTGRIPSYEQYF
V: TRBV2; D: TRBD1; J: TRBJ2-7; size: once; DNA: TGTGCCAGCAACCGGGACAGCTCCTACGAGCAGTACTTC; CDR3: CASNRDSSYEQYF
V: TRBV4-2; D: NA; J: TRBJ2-7; size: few; DNA: TGTGCCAGCAGCCAAGCTGACGGAAACTACGAGCAGTACTTC; CDR3: CASSQADGNYEQYF
V: TRBV5-6; D: NA; J: TRBJ1-3; size: few; DNA: TGTGCCAGCAGCTTGAGGAGCTCTGGAAACACCATATATTTT; CDR3: CASSLRSSGNTIYF
V: TRBV6-4; D: NA; J: TRBJ2-1; size: NA; DNA: TGTGCCAGCAGTGACGATGGACTTTCGAGCAATGAGCAGTTCTTC; CDR3: CASSDDGLSSNEQFF
V: TRBV5-8; D: NA; J: TRBJ2-3; size: few; DNA: TGTGCCAGCAGTCCGGCCTCTCACACAGATACGCAGTATTTT; CDR3: CASSPASHTDTQYF
V: TRBV19; D: TRBD1; J: TRBJ2-2; size: NA; DNA: TGTGCCAGTTGTTGGACAGGGGGTAACACCGGGGAGCTGTTTTTT; CDR3: CASCWTGGNTGELFF
V: TRBV15; D: NA; J: TRBJ1-2; size: NA; DNA: TGTGCCACCGGTTATGGGACTAACTATGGCTACACCTTC; CDR3: CATGYGTNYGYTF
V: TRBV28; D: NA; J: TRBJ1-4; size: NA; DNA: TGTGCCAGCAGCGCCCTCGGGGGCTGGGGGACTAATGAAAAACTGTTTTTT; CDR3: CASSALGGWGTNEKLFF
V: TRBV28; D: TRBD2; J: TRBJ2-7; size: NA; DNA: TGTGCCAGCAGTAACCTAGCGGTTCCCTACGAGCAGTACTTC; CDR3: CASSNLAVPYEQYF
V: TRBV28; D: NA; J: TRBJ2-1; size: NA; DNA: TGTGCCAGCACACAGGGCGGTGAGCGACCGTTCTTC; CDR3: CASTQGGERPFF
V: TRBV7-9; D: TRBD2; J: TRBJ2-1; size: NA; DNA: TGTGCCAGCAGCCCCCGGCTGGCGGGAGGGCCGGGCAATGAGCAGTTCTTC; CDR3: CASSPRLAGGPGNEQFF
V: TRBV5-6; D: NA; J: TRBJ2-1; size: NA; DNA: TGTGCCAGCAGCTTGGTCCAGCGGACGTTGAATGAGCAGTTCTTC; CDR3: CASSLVQRTLNEQFF
V: TRBV15; D: NA; J: TRBJ2-2; size: NA; DNA: TGTGCCACCAGCCCAATGGCAGTGACCGGGGAGCTGTTTTTT; CDR3: CATSPMAVTGELFF
V: TRBV10-3; D: NA; J: TRBJ1-4; size: NA; DNA: TGTGCCATCGGGGACGGGATGACGGGGGAAAAACTGTTTTTT; CDR3: CAIGDGMTGEKLFF
V: TRBV27; D: NA; J: TRBJ1-2; size: NA; DNA: TGTGCCAGCAGTGCAGACTGGCAGGTCCCCTATGGCTACACCTTC; CDR3: CASSADWQVPYGYTF
V: TRBV2; D: NA; J: TRBJ2-5; size: once; DNA: TGTGCCAGCAGACGACAGTCGCAAGAAACCCAGTACTTC; CDR3: CASRRQSQETQYF
V: TRBV13; D: NA; J: TRBJ2-7; size: NA; DNA: TGTGCCAGCAGCTCCCAAGGGAGGAAGGATGAGCAGTACTTC; CDR3: CASSSQGRKDEQYF
V: TRBV7-3; D: TRBD2; J: TRBJ2-7; size: NA; DNA: TGTGCCAGCAGCTTATCTGGAACTAGCGGCTACGAGCAGTACTTC; CDR3: CASSLSGTSGYEQYF
V: TRBV29-1; D: TRBD2; J: TRBJ2-5; size: NA; DNA: TGCAGCGTTGAGAGCGGGAGGCAACGGGAGACCCAGTACTTC; CDR3: CSVESGRQRETQYF
V: TRBV6-1; D: NA; J: TRBJ1-6; size: NA; DNA: TGTGCCAGCAGTGAAGCCAGGCAGGGGTTTTATAATTCACCCCTCCACTTT; CDR3: CASSEARQGFYNSPLHF
V: TRBV28; D: NA; J: TRBJ2-1; size: NA; DNA: TGTGCCAGCAGTAGAGAAACCTACAATGAGCAGTTCTTC; CDR3: CASSRETYNEQFF
V: TRBV5-1; D: NA; J: TRBJ1-4; size: NA; DNA: TGCGCCAGCAGTGAAGGGGTTACTAATGAAAAACTGTTTTTT; CDR3: CASSEGVTNEKLFF
V: TRBV29-1; D: NA; J: TRBJ1-2; size: medium-sized; DNA: TGCAGCGTAGCAGGGTCGGGCTATGGCTACACCTTC; CDR3: CSVAGSGYGYTF
V: TRBV29-1; D: TRBD1; J: TRBJ1-2; size: NA; DNA: TGCAGCGTTCCAAAACTTGGACAGGGGGCTAACTATGGCTACACCTTC; CDR3: CSVPKLGQGANYGYTF
V: TRBV19; D: NA; J: TRBJ1-4; size: once; DNA: TGTGCCAACTCCTTTTGGAACGGACAGTCCCTCGGTAATGAAAAACTGTTTTTT; CDR3: CANSFWNGQSLGNEKLFF
V: TRBV2; D: TRBD2; J: TRBJ2-3; size: NA; DNA: TGTGCCAGCAGTGTGTCCGGGACTAGCGGGAAGCGCACAGATACGCAGTATTTT; CDR3: CASSVSGTSGKRTDTQYF
V: TRBV10-3; D: NA; J: TRBJ1-4; size: NA; DNA: TGTGCCATCAGTGAATCGGGGGGCGGGGAAAAACTGTTTTTT; CDR3: CAISESGGGEKLFF